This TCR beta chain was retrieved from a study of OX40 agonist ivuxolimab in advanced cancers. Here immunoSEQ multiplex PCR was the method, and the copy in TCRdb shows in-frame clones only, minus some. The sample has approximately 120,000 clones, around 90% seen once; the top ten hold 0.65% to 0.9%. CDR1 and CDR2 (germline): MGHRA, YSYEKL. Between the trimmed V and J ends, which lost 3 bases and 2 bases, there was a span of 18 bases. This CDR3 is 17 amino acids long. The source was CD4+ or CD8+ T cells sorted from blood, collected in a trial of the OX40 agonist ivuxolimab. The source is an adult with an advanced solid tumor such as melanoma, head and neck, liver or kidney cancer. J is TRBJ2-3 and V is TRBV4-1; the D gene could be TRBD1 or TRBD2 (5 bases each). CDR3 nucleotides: TGCGCCAGCAGCCAGAGTGCCCCAGGGACCCTCACAGATACGCAGTATTTT. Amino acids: CASSQSAPGTLTDTQYF.